One and the same sample provided the 6 T cell receptor beta chains below, sequenced in a study of blood T cell repertoires in COVID-19. The table came from immunoSEQ multiplex PCR; TCRdb's copy has only in-frame clones and leaves some out. The sample lists 410,000 or so clones, about nine tenths occurring once. What was sequenced was peripheral blood. Source of these receptors: a woman under 40 with active or convalescent COVID-19.

This clone was observed a few times. V gene TRBV10-3 combines with J gene TRBJ2-2; 7 bases agree with TRBD1. There are 16 residues in the CDR3. With V trimmed by 2 bases and J by 2 bases, 5 bases remained unmatched. CDR1 and CDR2 (germline): ENHRY, SYGVKD. CDR3 sequence: CAISETGAPNTGELFF. The CDR3 nucleotides are TGTGCCATCAGTGAGACAGGGGCTCCCAACACCGGGGAGCTGTTTTTT.

The gene calls are TRBV4-1 and TRBJ1-1, with TRBD1 matching 10 bases. Germline values: CDR1 MGHRA, CDR2 YSYEKL. The CDR3 is 14 residues long. V dropped 5 bases and J dropped 3; count of bases not matched to a gene: 3. CDR3 sequence reads: CASSSGQGYTEAFF. Written as DNA, the CDR3 is TGCGCCAGCAGCTCGGGACAGGGGTACACTGAAGCTTTCTTT.

The CDR3 sequence is CASSLVASGASSYEQYF. The CDR3 nucleotides read TGTGCCAGCAGCTTAGTGGCTAGCGGGGCGAGCTCCTACGAGCAGTACTTC. This sequence joins TRBV11-2 and TRBJ2-7; 9 nucleotides agree with TRBD2. Per the germline V gene, CDR1 is SGHAT and CDR2 is FQNNGV. Trimming cost V 1 base and J 0 bases; bases outside gene matches: 7. CDR3 length equals 17 residues.

The chain employs TRBV29-1 and TRBJ2-5; TRBD2 might be the D (5 bases). Germline V CDR1 and CDR2: SQVTM, ANQGSEA. The ends were cut back, 7 bases at V and 4 bases at J, with 13 bases in the middle. The CDR3 loop spans 12 amino acids. CDR3 loop: CSGLEEGETQYF. The CDR3 nucleotides read TGCAGCGGTCTAGAAGAGGGAGAGACCCAGTACTTC.

The chain combines TRBV15 with TRBJ2-7, with 10 bases fitting TRBD2. Looked up from germline, CDR1 is LNHNV and CDR2 is YYDKDF (reference sequence). This CDR3 region has 15 residues. V shed 5 bases, J shed 4 bases, and the junction held 8 bases outside the gene matches. The CDR3 sequence: CATSGTGTSVYEQYF. In DNA, the CDR3 is TGTGCCACCAGCGGAACCGGGACTAGCGTGTACGAGCAGTACTTC.

The chain uses TRBV6-5 and TRBJ2-7; maybe TRBD1 (5 bases). V dropped 2 bases and J dropped 3 bases, with 11 bases sitting between them. CDR3 size: 14 residues. Germline values: CDR1 MNHEY, CDR2 SVGAGI. DNA for the CDR3: TGTGCCAGCAGTTACGCAGGGTTTTACTACGAGCAGTACTTC. Translation: CASSYAGFYYEQYF.